This record concerns one T cell receptor beta chain sequence. Per sample, no less than 5.5 micrograms of total RNA were extracted. It was with a sample-barcoded 5' primer and a J-beta primer mix that a second PCR of roughly 6 to 12 cycles was run. MiXCR was run by TCRdb on the 5' RACE reads, yielding one entry per CDR3 protein. The table shows hundreds of thousands of distinct CDR3 sequences, with approximately 59% occurring only once. The data stem from a study of blood T cells in healthy people across ages. The specimen sequenced was blood. The source is a man aged 55 to 70 in good health.

CDR3 nucleotides: TGTGCCAGCAGCTTAGGGGTAGCGGGGGGGAAGACCCAGTACTTC. This gives the protein CASSLGVAGGKTQYF. J is TRBJ2-7 and V is TRBV7-2; 11 nucleotides line up with TRBD2. The DNA end lines up better with TRBJ2-5; the J call may be wrong. The CDR3 is 15 amino acids. CDR1 is SGHTA, CDR2 FQGNSA, per germline.